This T cell receptor beta chain was identified during a study of cytomegalovirus exposure and HLA in healthy donors. CDR1 and CDR2 (germline): MNHEY, SVGAGI. Between the trimmed V and J ends, which lost 5 bases and 6 bases, there was a span of 7 bases. The CDR3 sequence is 12 residues long. Researchers ran the PCR with 60 Vbeta and 13 Jbeta primers. Assay used: immunoSEQ multiplex PCR; TCRdb lists only in-frame clones, some missing. This sample has 150,000 to 200,000 clones, with roughly four fifths found just once. This clone was detected once. What it binds is not known. The study, taken as a whole, reports: In vitro assays verified that a few CMV-associated chains recognized CMV antigens specifically.

The chain uses TRBV6-5 and TRBJ2-2; no clear D. The sequence was collected from a woman in her late teens or twenties in good health and CMV-seropositive. Sequencing input: PBMCs. CDR3 DNA sequence: TGTGCCAGCAGTCCCTACCCCGGGGAGCTGTTTTTT. Its protein product is CASSPYPGELFF.